This TCR beta chain was recovered during a study of spatial heterogeneity in lung cancer. This clonotype was seen at least ten times. Its cognate antigen is unknown. Single TCR cDNA molecules each had their own unique molecular identifier. TCRdb reprocessed the 5' RACE reads via MiXCR and lists one record per CDR3 protein. The sample carries 39,000 or so distinct CDR3 sequences, roughly a tenth recorded once. Study observations and caveats: Relative to follow-up, resection was when ubiquitous expanded tumor TCRs appeared more in blood.

The time point was: blood at routine non-recurrence follow-up after resection. Unsorted tumor, nontumor lung tissue or cryopreserved PBMC supplied the whole RNA. The germline V gene encodes CDR1 SEHNR and CDR2 FQNEAQ (reference sequence). The CDR3 totals 15 residues. V lost 4 bases, J lost 3 bases, and 13 bases lay in between. The chain couples TRBV7-9 to TRBJ2-4, with D hard to call. The clonotype comes from a female donor with early-stage non-small cell lung cancer. The sample here was PBMCs, taken at follow-up. The CDR3 sequence: CASSSSRSGKNIQYF. The DNA for the CDR3 is TGTGCCAGCAGCTCCTCTCGGTCGGGCAAAAACATTCAGTACTTC.